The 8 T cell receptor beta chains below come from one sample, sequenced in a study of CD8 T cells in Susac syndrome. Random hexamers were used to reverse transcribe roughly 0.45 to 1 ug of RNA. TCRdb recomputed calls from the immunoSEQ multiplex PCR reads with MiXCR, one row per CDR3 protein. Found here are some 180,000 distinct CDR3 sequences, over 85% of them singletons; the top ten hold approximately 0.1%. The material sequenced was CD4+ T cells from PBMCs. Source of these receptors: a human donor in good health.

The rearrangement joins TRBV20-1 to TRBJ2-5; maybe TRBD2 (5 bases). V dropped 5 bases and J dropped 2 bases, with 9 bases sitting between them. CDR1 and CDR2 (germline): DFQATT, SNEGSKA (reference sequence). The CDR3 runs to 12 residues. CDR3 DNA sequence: TGCAGTGCTGTACTAGGTCAAGAGACCCAGTACTTC. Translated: CSAVLGQETQYF.

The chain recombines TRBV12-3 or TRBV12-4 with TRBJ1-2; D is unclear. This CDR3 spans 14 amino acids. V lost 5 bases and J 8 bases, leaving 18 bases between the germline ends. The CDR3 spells CASSPQANPGGYTF. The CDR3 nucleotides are TGTGCCAGCAGTCCCCAGGCGAACCCGGGGGGCTACACCTTC.

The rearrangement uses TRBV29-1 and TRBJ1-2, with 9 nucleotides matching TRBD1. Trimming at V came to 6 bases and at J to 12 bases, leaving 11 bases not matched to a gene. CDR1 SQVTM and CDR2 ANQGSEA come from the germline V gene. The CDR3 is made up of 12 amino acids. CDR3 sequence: CSVGGDRERNTF. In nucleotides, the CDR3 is TGCAGCGTGGGCGGGGACAGGGAGAGGAACACCTTC.

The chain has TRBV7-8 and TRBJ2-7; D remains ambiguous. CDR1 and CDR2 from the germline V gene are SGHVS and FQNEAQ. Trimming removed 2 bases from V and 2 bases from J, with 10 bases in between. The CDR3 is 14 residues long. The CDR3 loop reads CASSLKGDAYEQYF. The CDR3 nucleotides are TGTGCCAGCAGCTTAAAAGGCGATGCCTACGAGCAGTACTTC.

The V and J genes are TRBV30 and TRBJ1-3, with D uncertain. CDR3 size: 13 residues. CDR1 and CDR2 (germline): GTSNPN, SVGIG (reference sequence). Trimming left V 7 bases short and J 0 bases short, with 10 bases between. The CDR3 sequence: CASGKSSGNTIYF. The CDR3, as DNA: TGTGCCTCGGGGAAGAGCTCTGGAAACACCATATATTTT. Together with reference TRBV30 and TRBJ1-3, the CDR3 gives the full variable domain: SQTIHQWPATLVQPVGSPLSLECTVEGTSNPNLYWYRQAAGRGLQLLFYSVGIGQISSEVPQNLSASRPQDRQFILSSKKLLLSDSGFYLCASGKSSGNTIYFGEGSWLTVV.

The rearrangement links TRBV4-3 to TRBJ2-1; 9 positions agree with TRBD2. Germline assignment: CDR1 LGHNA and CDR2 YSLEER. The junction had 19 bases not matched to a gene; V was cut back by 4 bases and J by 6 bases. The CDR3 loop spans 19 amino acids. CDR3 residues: CASSPTSSGSFRTINEQFF. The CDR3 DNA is TGCGCCAGCAGCCCAACGAGTAGCGGGAGCTTTCGAACGATCAATGAGCAGTTCTTC.

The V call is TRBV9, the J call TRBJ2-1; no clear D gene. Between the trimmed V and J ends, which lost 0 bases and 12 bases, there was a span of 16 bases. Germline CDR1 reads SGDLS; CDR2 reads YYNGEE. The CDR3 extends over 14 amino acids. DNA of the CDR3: TGTGCCAGCAGCGTAGGGGTGTTAGGTTATAGGCAGTTCTTC. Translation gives CASSVGVLGYRQFF. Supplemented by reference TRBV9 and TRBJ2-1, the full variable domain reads DSGVTQTPKHLITATGQRVTLRCSPRSGDLSVYWYQQSLDQGLQFLIQYYNGEERAKGNILERFSAQQFPDLHSELNLSSLELGDSALYFCASSVGVLGYRQFFGPGTRLTVL.

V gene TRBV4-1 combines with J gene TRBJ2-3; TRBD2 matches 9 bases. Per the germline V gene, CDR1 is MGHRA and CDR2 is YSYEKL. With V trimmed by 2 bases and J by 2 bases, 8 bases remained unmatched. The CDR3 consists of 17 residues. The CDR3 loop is CASSQQTSGGITDTQYF. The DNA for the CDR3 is TGCGCCAGCAGCCAACAGACTAGCGGAGGGATCACAGATACGCAGTATTTT.